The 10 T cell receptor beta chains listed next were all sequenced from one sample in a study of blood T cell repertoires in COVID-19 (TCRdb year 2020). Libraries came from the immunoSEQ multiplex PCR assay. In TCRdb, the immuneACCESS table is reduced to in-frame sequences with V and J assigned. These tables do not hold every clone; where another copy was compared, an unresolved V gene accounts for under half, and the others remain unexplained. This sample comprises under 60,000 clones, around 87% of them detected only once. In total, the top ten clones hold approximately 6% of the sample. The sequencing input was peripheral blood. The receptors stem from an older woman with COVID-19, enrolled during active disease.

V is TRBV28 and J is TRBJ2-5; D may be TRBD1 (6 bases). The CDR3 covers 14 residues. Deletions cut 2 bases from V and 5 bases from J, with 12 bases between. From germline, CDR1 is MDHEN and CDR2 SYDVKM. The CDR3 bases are TGTGCCAGCAGTTTACAGGGGCACCGGGAGACCCAGTACTTC. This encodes CASSLQGHRETQYF.

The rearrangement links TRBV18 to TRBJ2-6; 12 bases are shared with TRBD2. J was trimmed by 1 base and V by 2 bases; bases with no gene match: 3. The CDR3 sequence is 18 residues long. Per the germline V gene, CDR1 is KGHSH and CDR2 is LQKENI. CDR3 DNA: TGTGCCAGCTCACCAGCCGGACTAGCGGGATCTGGGGCCAACGTCCTGACTTTC. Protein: CASSPAGLAGSGANVLTF.

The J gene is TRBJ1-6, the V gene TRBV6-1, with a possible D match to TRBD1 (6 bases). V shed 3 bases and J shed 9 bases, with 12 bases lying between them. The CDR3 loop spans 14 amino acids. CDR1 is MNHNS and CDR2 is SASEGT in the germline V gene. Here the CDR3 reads CASSERQGSSPLHF. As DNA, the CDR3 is TGTGCCAGCAGTGAGAGGCAGGGGAGTTCACCCCTCCACTTT.

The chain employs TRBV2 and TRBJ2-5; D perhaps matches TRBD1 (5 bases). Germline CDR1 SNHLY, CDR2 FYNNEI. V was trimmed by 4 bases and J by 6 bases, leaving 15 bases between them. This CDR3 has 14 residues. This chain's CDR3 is CASSGPWGWQTQYF. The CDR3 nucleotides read TGTGCCAGCAGTGGTCCGTGGGGCTGGCAGACCCAGTACTTC.

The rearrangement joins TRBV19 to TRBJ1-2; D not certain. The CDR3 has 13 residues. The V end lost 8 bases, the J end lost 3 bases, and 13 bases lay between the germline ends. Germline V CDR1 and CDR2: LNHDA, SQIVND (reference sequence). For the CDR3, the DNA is TGTGCCAGTCGTCGGAGGGATCACTATGGCTACACCTTC. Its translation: CASRRRDHYGYTF.

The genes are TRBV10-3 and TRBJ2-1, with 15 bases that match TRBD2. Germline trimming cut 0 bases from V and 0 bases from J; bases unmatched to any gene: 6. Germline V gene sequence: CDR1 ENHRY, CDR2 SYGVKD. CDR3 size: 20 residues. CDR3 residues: CAISESGLAGGVSSYNEQFF. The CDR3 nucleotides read TGTGCCATCAGTGAGTCGGGACTAGCGGGAGGAGTAAGCTCCTACAATGAGCAGTTCTTC.

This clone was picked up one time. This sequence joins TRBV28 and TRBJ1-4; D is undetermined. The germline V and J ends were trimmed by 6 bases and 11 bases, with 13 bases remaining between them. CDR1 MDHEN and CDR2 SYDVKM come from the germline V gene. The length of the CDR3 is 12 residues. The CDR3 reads CASRGGGGKLFF. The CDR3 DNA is TGTGCCAGCAGGGGAGGCGGTGGGAAACTGTTTTTT.

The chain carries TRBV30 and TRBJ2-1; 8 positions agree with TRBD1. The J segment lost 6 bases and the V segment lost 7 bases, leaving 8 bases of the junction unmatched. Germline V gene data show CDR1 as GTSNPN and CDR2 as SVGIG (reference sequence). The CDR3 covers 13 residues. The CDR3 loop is CASDRGLFNEQFF. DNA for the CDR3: TGTGCCTCTGACAGGGGATTATTCAATGAGCAGTTCTTC.

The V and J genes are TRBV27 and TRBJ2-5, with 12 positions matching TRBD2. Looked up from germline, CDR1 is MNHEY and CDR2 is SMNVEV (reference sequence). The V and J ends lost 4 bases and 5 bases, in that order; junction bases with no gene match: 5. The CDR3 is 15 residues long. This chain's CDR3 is CASSYYGLAGETQYF. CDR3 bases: TGTGCCAGCAGTTACTATGGACTAGCGGGGGAGACCCAGTACTTC.

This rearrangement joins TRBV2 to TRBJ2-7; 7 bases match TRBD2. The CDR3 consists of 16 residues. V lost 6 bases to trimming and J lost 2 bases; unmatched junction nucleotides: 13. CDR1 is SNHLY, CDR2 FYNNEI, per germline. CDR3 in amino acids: CASRGRREINAYEQYF. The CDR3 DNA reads TGTGCCAGCAGGGGAAGGCGGGAGATCAACGCCTACGAGCAGTACTTC.